This TCR beta chain emerged from a study of T cell responses to AZD1222 COVID-19 vaccine. V was pared by 6 bases and J by 10 bases, with 9 bases of the junction left unmatched. Germline CDR1 MNHEY, CDR2 SVGAGI. CDR3 length: 14 residues. This clone showed up just once. Its target is not known. Clones were read by immunoSEQ multiplex PCR, and TCRdb kept only the in-frame ones, dropping some. Among about 130,000 clones listed, around 90% were seen once. Study findings and constraints: Spike was spanned by vaccine-associated CD4 TCRs, which were dominant at 160-218 and 743-854. Scientists sampled the repertoires only once the peak T cell response had passed. Two AZD1222 administrations were followed by greater Spike-specific TCR breadth and depth. The donor group comprised mostly white British people and more females; the analysis possibly underestimated clonal diversity.

The TCR sequence derives from an adult in good health. The sample in question was peripheral blood, obtained on day 0 of AZD1222 vaccination. The chain uses TRBV6-5 and TRBJ1-6; TRBD1 matches at 7 bases. CDR3 loop: CASRYRGPGSPLHF. The DNA for the CDR3 is TGTGCCAGCAGGTACAGGGGCCCAGGGTCACCCCTCCACTTT.